The sequence of this T cell receptor beta chain was determined in a study of beta chain features in type 1 diabetes. As for the study in general: Some 110 million sorted cells were examined across all samples.

Every isolated RNA sample was fully reverse transcribed, so sequencing captured expressed TCRB transcripts. Assay: immunoSEQ multiplex PCR; the TCRdb copy retains only in-frame clones and omits some. This sample has some 160,000 clones, with about 9.1% found just once. CD4+ cells of the naive, central memory, regulatory and stem cell-like memory types were sorted via CD45RO/CCR7/CD25/CD127/CD95/CD27. The CDR3 has 15 amino acids. Germline values: CDR1 GTSNPN, CDR2 SVGIG (reference sequence). Trimming took 2 bases from V and 3 from J; bases not matched to a gene: 8. This receptor was obtained from a woman aged 18-29 years in good health. The chain joins TRBV30 to TRBJ2-7, with 9 bases identical to TRBD1. Sequencing was done on a sample of central memory CD4+ T cells from blood. The DNA of the CDR3 is TGTGCCTGGAGTATCCCGGACAGGGGTAGCTACGAGCAGTACTTC. Protein sequence: CAWSIPDRGSYEQYF.